The sample holds a few counts of the clone carrying this T cell receptor (beta chain). These data come from a study of early T cells in non-severe SARS-CoV-2 infection. Via MiXCR, TCRdb re-called the 5' RACE reads, giving one row per CDR3 protein. The table shows 50,000 to 85,000 distinct CDR3 sequences, with approximately 10% occurring only once. Input material: whole blood. The TCR originated in an adult who was a healthcare worker with PCR-confirmed SARS-CoV-2 infection or an uninfected control (not recorded which).

The CDR3 loop is CATGDLLGTEAFF. As DNA, the CDR3 is TGTGCCACCGGGGACCTCTTGGGGACTGAAGCTTTCTTT. The chain has TRBV24-1 and TRBJ1-1; D might be TRBD1 (5 bases). The CDR3 consists of 13 residues. Trimming shortened V by 9 bases and J by 5 bases, and 15 bases separated the two germline ends. From germline, CDR1 is KGHDR and CDR2 SFDVKD.